What follows describes a single T cell receptor (beta chain). The antigen remains unidentified. This entry belongs to a study of OX40 agonist ivuxolimab in advanced cancers. Germline V gene lookup returns CDR1 SGDLS and CDR2 YYNGEE. J was trimmed by 4 bases and V by 2 bases; bases with no gene match: 7. This CDR3 contains 17 residues. Study results and limitations: Partial responders at 0.1-3.0 mg/kg had among the lowest clonal expansion.

The method was immunoSEQ multiplex PCR; TCRdb's version includes in-frame clones alone and lacks a portion of them. The data hold tens of thousands of clones, with roughly nine tenths observed a single time. Sequenced here: CD4+ or CD8+ T cells sorted from blood, sampled in a trial of the OX40 agonist ivuxolimab. The V and J genes are TRBV9 and TRBJ2-5; 14 bases are a match to TRBD2. The sequence came from an adult with an advanced solid tumor such as melanoma, head and neck, liver or kidney cancer. CDR3 DNA: TGTGCCAGCAGCGTCTCGCGACTAGCGGGGGGGCGAGAGACCCAGTACTTC. It codes for CASSVSRLAGGRETQYF.